These T cell receptor beta chains were read from a single sample in a study of T-cell reconstitution after alpha-beta-depleted transplantation in children. TCRdb reprocessed the PCR reads via MiXCR and lists one record per CDR3 protein. Here the sample spans around 370,000 distinct CDR3 sequences, 15% to 20% being singletons. Sequencing was performed on PBMCs, mostly from graft donor cells, taken 360 days after TCRalphabeta/CD19-depleted stem cell transplant. The receptors derive from a male patient aged 2-15 years who had a stem cell transplant for acute lymphoblastic leukemia, so the T cells may come from the graft donor. The CDR3 runs from the conserved cysteine through the conserved F or W. D genes are given only for firm matches. Expanded clones are given a class, and other clones once, few, many or no size at all.

cdr3_nt | cdr3_aa | d_call | j_call | v_call | clone_size
TGCAGTGCTTCGCTAGCGGGAGAAGGGCAGTACTTC | CSASLAGEGQYF | TRBD2 | TRBJ2-7 | TRBV20-1 | once
TGTGCCACCAGCAGAGATCTAGCGGGAGTCAATGAGCAGTTCTTC | CATSRDLAGVNEQFF | TRBD2 | TRBJ2-1 | TRBV15 | few
TGCAGCGTTGTTTCTCAGGGAGGATTCACTGAAGCTTTCTTT | CSVVSQGGFTEAFF | . | TRBJ1-1 | TRBV29-1 | .
TGTGCCAGCAAACGGGCAGGGGCCTACGAGCAGTACTTC | CASKRAGAYEQYF | . | TRBJ2-7 | TRBV5-6 | .
TGCGCCAGCAGCTTGGTACTAGCGGGAGGGCCCGATTCCTACAATGAGCAGTTCTTC | CASSLVLAGGPDSYNEQFF | TRBD2 | TRBJ2-1 | TRBV5-1 | few
TGTGCCAGCAGTTTAGAGGGGGGAACCGACTCTGGGGCCAACGTCCTGACTTTC | CASSLEGGTDSGANVLTF | . | TRBJ2-6 | TRBV12-3/TRBV12-4 | .
TGTGCCACCAGCAGAGTACAGGGGGCGCCCAACTATGGCTACACCTTC | CATSRVQGAPNYGYTF | TRBD1 | TRBJ1-2 | TRBV15 | .
TGTGCCACCAGCAGGGACCACCACACCGGGGAGCTGTTTTTT | CATSRDHHTGELFF | . | TRBJ2-2 | TRBV15 | .
TGTGCCAGCAGTCCAGGGTTCTCGGGCATCTACGAGCAGTACTTC | CASSPGFSGIYEQYF | . | TRBJ2-7 | TRBV27 | .
TGTGCCAGCAGCGTAGATGCCCGGGACTTCTACACAGATACGCAGTATTTT | CASSVDARDFYTDTQYF | . | TRBJ2-3 | TRBV9 | many
TGTGCCAGCAGCTGGCGGGGGGAGACCCAGTACTTC | CASSWRGETQYF | TRBD2 | TRBJ2-5 | TRBV5-8 | many
TGCAGTGCTAGAGATTTATACGAGGGTAGGGCAGAGACCCAGTACTTC | CSARDLYEGRAETQYF | . | TRBJ2-5 | TRBV20-1 | few
TGTGCCAGCAGTTACTCGGCACTCCTTTTCTTC | CASSYSALLFF | . | TRBJ2-1 | TRBV6-6 | few